This T cell receptor (beta chain) was recovered during a study of spatial heterogeneity in lung cancer. Via MiXCR, TCRdb re-called the 5' RACE reads, giving one row per CDR3 protein. The data contain approximately 81,000 distinct CDR3 sequences, over 10% of them seen just once; the ten biggest clones take up approximately 4.6%. This clonotype was counted between two and nine times. The CDR3 loop spans 18 amino acids. V shed 6 bases and J 2 bases; nucleotides not matched to a gene: 11. CDR1 is WSHSY, CDR2 SAAADI, per germline. Time point indicated: sample taken at primary tumor resection. Unsorted whole RNA from tumor, nontumor lung or frozen PBMC underwent sequencing.

Material: PBMCs, obtained at surgery. The receptor's source is a male donor with early-stage non-small cell lung cancer. The chain carries TRBV10-2 and TRBJ2-3; 13 positions agree with TRBD2. The chain's CDR3 is CASSPGLAGAPPTDTQYF. The CDR3 DNA reads as TGCGCCAGCAGCCCCGGACTAGCGGGGGCACCCCCCACAGATACGCAGTATTTT.